This TCR beta chain was retrieved from a study of cytomegalovirus exposure and HLA in healthy donors. Study-wide findings and caveats: A link between a missense DCLRE1C variant and TCR beta V- and J-gene trimming emerged from a later analysis.

Primers: 60 Vbeta forward and 13 Jbeta reverse. Repertoires were generated with immunoSEQ multiplex PCR, while TCRdb's copy carries only in-frame clones and drops some. This sample has roughly 89,000 clones, with around 80% found just once. Notes on this clone: Its antigen remains unknown.

This CDR3 comprises 16 residues. The V and J ends lost 7 bases and 0 bases, in that order; junction bases with no gene match: 6. This clonotype was obtained from a man in his late teens or twenties in good health and CMV-seronegative. The rearrangement links TRBV23-1 to TRBJ2-6; 7 bases are shared with TRBD1. TRBV23-1 is marked as an open reading frame, function uncertain. The sequenced sample consisted of PBMCs. The CDR3 nucleotides are TGCGCCAGCACCCGGGACAGCTTCTCTGGGGCCAACGTCCTGACTTTC. Translating gives CASTRDSFSGANVLTF.